This TCR beta chain is from a study of CD8 T cells in ankylosing spondylitis (dated by TCRdb to 2015 to 2018). A note on the overall study: The study set out to find disease-linked TCR variants by profiling T cell receptor beta repertoires in ankylosing spondylitis patients and healthy donors. Peripheral blood was sampled, and synovial fluid was also collected from ankylosing spondylitis patients. In total, the full study cohort was made up of some 100 healthy donors and 25 or so ankylosing spondylitis patients.

The table lists this clonotype with a count of one. Its recognized antigen is unknown. Base qualities were left out, and no much larger clone turns up one base away. One read yields weak evidence. Reads for this sample came from an Illumina HiSeq 2500. Quantitative 5'-RACE with molecular barcodes was the method used to prepare the TCR beta libraries. The source study handled its data this way. A new computational method based on a probabilistic model of VDJ rearrangement was used to identify disease-linked TCR variants. Using fastp trimming at Q25 and MiXCR clonotype assembly, TCRdb reanalyzed the public sequencing data and kept in-frame beta chains. One record per CDR3 amino acid sequence lists the most common genes and DNA. In this record, the V and J calls reflect TCRdb's handling and not the investigators' own analysis. The sample table records roughly 200,000 distinct CDR3 sequences; more than 25% of these occur just once. Under 8% of the sample goes to the ten largest clones.

Broader findings and caveats from the paper: The disease-linked clones showed a CD8+ phenotype and occurred at relatively low frequencies in peripheral blood. Blood from ankylosing spondylitis patients appeared to be characterized by a TCR beta motif made up of under ten highly homologous amino acid variants. The disease-linked clones were reported as significantly enriched in matched synovial fluid samples from ankylosing spondylitis patients. Some of the motif variants had been reported before in the synovial fluid and blood of reactive arthritis patients, a finding that suggests common disease-initiation mechanisms.

CDR1 SQVTM and CDR2 ANQGSEA were looked up in the germline V gene. The CDR3, cysteine through phenylalanine, is 12 amino acids long. CDR3 DNA only is kept here, 36 bases in frame from base 1. The trim is 4 bases for V and 5 bases for J, with a gap of 8 bases between the germline ends. Rearrangement joined TRBV29-1 to TRBJ2-2, with the D segment identity uncertain. The source material was blood, either unsorted or a sorted T cell fraction (not recorded which). This clonotype was obtained from a male donor with ankylosing spondylitis or in good health (not recorded which). The nucleotide sequence reads TGCAGCGTTGCGAGAACGACCGGGGAGCTGTTTTTT. It encodes CSVARTTGELFF.